This T cell receptor beta chain came from a study of cytomegalovirus exposure and HLA in healthy donors. In the PCR, 60 Vbeta and 13 Jbeta primers were used. The repertoire was sequenced with immunoSEQ multiplex PCR; TCRdb's copy has only in-frame clones and lacks some. The profile shows tens of thousands of clones, around 78% of them singletons. Trimming removed 10 bases at V and 5 bases at J, with 14 bases between. The CDR3 is 13 residues long. Looked up from germline, CDR1 is MNHNY and CDR2 is SVGAGI (reference sequence). Sequenced: PBMCs. The source of this sequence is a male donor in good health and CMV-seropositive. The J gene is TRBJ1-4, the V gene TRBV6-6; D is unclear. The CDR3 DNA reads TGTGCCACCTCGCTAACAGAGAATGAAAAACTGTTTTTT. Protein product: CATSLTENEKLFF.